The 25 T cell receptor beta chains listed next were all sequenced from one sample in a study of T cell responses to AZD1222 COVID-19 vaccine. TCRdb keeps only in-frame clones here, not all; method: immunoSEQ multiplex PCR. Here the sample spans about 54,000 clones, roughly 90% being singletons. This sample comprised peripheral blood, obtained 28 days after the second AZD1222 dose. These receptors were taken from an adult who received the AZD1222 COVID-19 vaccine.

This clone appeared once. The J gene is TRBJ2-3, the V gene TRBV7-9; TRBD1 or TRBD2 may be the D gene (5 bases each). The CDR3 extends over 14 amino acids. V lost 5 bases, J lost 5 bases, and 14 bases lay in between. Per the germline V gene, CDR1 is SEHNR and CDR2 is FQNEAQ (reference sequence). CDR3 residues: CASSQGTGGDTQYF. DNA of the CDR3: TGTGCCAGCAGCCAGGGTACAGGAGGAGATACGCAGTATTTT.

V and J are TRBV4-3 and TRBJ1-5; weak D call: TRBD1 (5 bases). There are 15 residues in the CDR3. Per the germline V gene, CDR1 is LGHNA and CDR2 is YSLEER. Trimming cost V 0 bases and J 5 bases, with 11 bases left between them. The CDR3 DNA sequence: TGCGCCAGCAGCCAAGATCGGGGACGTGATCAGCCCCAGCATTTT. This codes for CASSQDRGRDQPQHF.

This chain connects TRBV7-9 to TRBJ2-7; tentatively, D is TRBD1 or TRBD2 (5 bases each). Germline V gene sequence: CDR1 SEHNR, CDR2 FQNEAQ (reference sequence). V lost 5 bases and J 3 bases, leaving 11 bases between the germline ends. This CDR3 is built from 13 residues. The CDR3 loop is CASSPEGYYEQYF. DNA of the CDR3: TGTGCCAGCAGCCCCGAGGGGTACTACGAGCAGTACTTC.

This chain's CDR3 is CAMRTGGELQPQHF. CDR3 sequence (DNA): TGTGCCATGCGGACAGGGGGCGAACTACAGCCCCAGCATTTT. The chain joins TRBV7-6 to TRBJ1-5, with 11 bases matching TRBD1. This CDR3 is 14 amino acids long. Germline V gene data show CDR1 as SGHVS and CDR2 as FNYEAQ. The junction had 9 bases not matched to a gene; V was cut back by 10 bases and J by 7 bases.

Of note for this clone: Sequence at one end of the junction differs from germline and may be a read error. The V call is TRBV12-5, the J call TRBJ1-5, with D tentatively TRBD1 (6 bases). Germline lookup yields CDR1 LGHNT and CDR2 FRNRAP. This CDR3 is built from 13 residues. DNA of the CDR3: TGTGCTAGTGGTTTGGTAGGACAGTCGGCTCTCTATTTT. This encodes CASGLVGQSALYF.

This clone has only one observation. The V call is TRBV7-2, the J call TRBJ2-1; 8 bases are a match to TRBD2. This CDR3 is 16 amino acids long. The germline V gene has CDR1 SGHTA and CDR2 FQGNSA. Trimming at V came to 3 bases and at J to 6 bases, leaving 10 bases not matched to a gene. DNA for the CDR3: TGTGCCAGCAGCTTCGATAGCGGGACAATAGGCAATGAGCAGTTCTTC. This codes for CASSFDSGTIGNEQFF.

The J gene is TRBJ2-3, the V gene TRBV11-3; TRBD2 aligns across 11 bases. J gave up 4 bases and V 4 bases, and 10 bases lay outside the gene matches. This CDR3 spans 17 amino acids. Germline V CDR1 and CDR2: SGHNT, YENEEA. The CDR3 nucleotides are TGTGCCAGCAGCTCTCCCCCCGGGACTAGCGGATCAGATACGCAGTATTTT. Its protein is CASSSPPGTSGSDTQYF.

The V gene is TRBV6-6, the J gene TRBJ2-1; TRBD2 matches at 13 bases. CDR3 size: 15 residues. The germline gives CDR1 MNHNY, CDR2 SVGAGI (reference sequence). Trimming at V came to 7 bases and at J to 5 bases, leaving 5 bases not matched to a gene. The CDR3 reads CASIKGLAGNNEQFF. For the CDR3, the DNA is TGTGCCAGCATTAAGGGACTAGCGGGAAACAATGAGCAGTTCTTC.

The chain couples TRBV24-1 to TRBJ2-1; maybe TRBD1 (6 bases). V lost 4 bases, J lost 6 bases, and 15 bases lay in between. The CDR3 length is 15 residues. Looked up from germline, CDR1 is KGHDR and CDR2 is SFDVKD. For the CDR3, the DNA is TGTGCCACCAGTGACCCCAGGGGCGCGGGCAATGAGCAGTTCTTC. This encodes CATSDPRGAGNEQFF.

This chain connects TRBV30 to TRBJ2-3; the D gene could be TRBD1 or TRBD2 (5 bases each). Looked up from germline, CDR1 is GTSNPN and CDR2 is SVGIG (reference sequence). The CDR3 has 12 amino acids. Trimming removed 8 bases from V and 1 base from J, with 10 bases in between. The CDR3 DNA reads TGTGCCCGGGACCGGGGCACAGATACGCAGTATTTT. It specifies CARDRGTDTQYF. Based on the CDR3 plus reference TRBV30 and TRBJ2-3, the full variable domain is SQTIHQWPATLVQPVGSPLSLECTVEGTSNPNLYWYRQAAGRGLQLLFYSVGIGQISSEVPQNLSASRPQDRQFILSSKKLLLSDSGFYLCARDRGTDTQYFGPGTRLTVL.

This clone has only one observation. The V call is TRBV5-8, the J call TRBJ1-4, with TRBD1 matching 7 bases. The CDR3 consists of 15 residues. Trimming removed 4 bases from V and 4 bases from J; junction bases left unmatched: 7. From germline, CDR1 is SGHTS and CDR2 YDEGEE. In DNA, the CDR3 is TGTGCCAGCAGCCCGGCGGGACAGCGTAATGAAAAACTGTTTTTT. Translated, it gives CASSPAGQRNEKLFF. The whole variable domain, filled in from reference TRBV5-8 and TRBJ1-4, reads EAGVTQSPTHLIKTRGQQATLRCSPISGHTSVYWYQQALGLGLQFLLWYDEGEERNRGNFPPRFSGRQFPNYSSELNVNALELEDSALYLCASSPAGQRNEKLFFGSGTQLSVL.

The rearrangement uses TRBV4-2 and TRBJ2-7; D is perhaps TRBD2 (6 bases). The CDR3 is made up of 17 amino acids. V lost 2 bases, J lost 3 bases, and 20 bases lay in between. From germline, CDR1 is LGHNA and CDR2 YNFKEQ. CDR3 in DNA: TGTGCCAGCAGCCAACAACCCACCTCAAAAGCGGGCTACGAGCAGTACTTC. Translating gives CASSQQPTSKAGYEQYF.

The sample holds one count of this clone. The genes are TRBV30 and TRBJ2-1, with TRBD1 as a possible D gene (5 bases). Germline V CDR1 and CDR2: GTSNPN, SVGIG (reference sequence). Trimming pared 0 bases from V and 8 bases from J, leaving 14 bases between. CDR3 length: 14 amino acids. Here the CDR3 DNA reads TGTGCCTGGAGTGTAGGCTACTCCAGGGATGAGCAGTTCTTC. It translates to CAWSVGYSRDEQFF.

In this sample, this clone turned up once. For the CDR3, the DNA is TGTGCCTGGAGTGTACGTCGAGGTAGGGAGCAGTACTTC. It translates to CAWSVRRGREQYF. The chain combines TRBV30 with TRBJ2-7; no definite D call. The germline V gene encodes CDR1 GTSNPN and CDR2 SVGIG (reference sequence). This CDR3 spans 13 amino acids. V lost 0 bases to trimming and J lost 7 bases, with 13 bases between them.

In this sample, this clone turned up a few times. The V call is TRBV19, the J call TRBJ2-2; D gene uncertain. The CDR3 length is 15 residues. V gave up 0 bases and J gave up 3 bases, with 8 bases separating them. Germline V gene sequence: CDR1 LNHDA, CDR2 SQIVND (reference sequence). The CDR3 region is CASSIERSHTGELFF. The CDR3 DNA is TGTGCCAGTAGTATAGAAAGGAGTCACACCGGGGAGCTGTTTTTT.

V and J are TRBV19 and TRBJ2-4; possible D gene TRBD2, 5 bases. The V end lost 7 bases, the J end lost 6 bases, and 13 bases lay between the germline ends. The length of the CDR3 is 13 residues. Per germline, CDR1 LNHDA and CDR2 SQIVND (reference sequence). CDR3 DNA: TGTGCCAGTATCAACGGGGTAACAAACATTCAGTACTTC. Amino acid sequence: CASINGVTNIQYF.

By its share, this clone is large (0.1 to 1%). This sequence joins TRBV6-5 and TRBJ2-2, with 9 bases identical to TRBD1. V trimming: 6 bases; J trimming: 3 bases; junction bases outside the gene matches: 2. Germline-derived CDR1 and CDR2 are MNHEY and SVGAGI. The CDR3 loop spans 14 amino acids. The DNA for the CDR3 is TGTGCCAGCAGGGACAGGGGTGACACCGGGGAGCTGTTTTTT. Amino acids: CASRDRGDTGELFF.

The rearrangement links TRBV5-8 to TRBJ1-1, with no clear D. The CDR3 is made up of 12 amino acids. Per the germline V gene, CDR1 is SGHTS and CDR2 is YDEGEE. V was cut by 4 bases and J by 10 bases, with 14 bases left in between. CDR3 DNA: TGTGCCAGCAGCCCGACTGACCGAATAGCTTTCTTT. The encoded protein is CASSPTDRIAFF.

This rearrangement joins TRBV5-4 to TRBJ2-7; no definite D call. In germline, CDR1 is SGHNT, CDR2 YYREEE (reference sequence). Deletions cut 2 bases from V and 6 bases from J, with 15 bases between. The CDR3 length is 14 residues. The CDR3, as DNA: TGTGCCAGCAGCTTAGGGCAGACCTCTTTCGAGCAGTACTTC. It specifies CASSLGQTSFEQYF.

As for this clone: Additional DNA sequences in this sample encode the identical CDR3. CDR3 nucleotide sequence: TGTGCCAGCAGCTCGAGGACTAGCGGCTCCTACAATGAGCAGTTCTTC. As protein: CASSSRTSGSYNEQFF. V is TRBV11-3 and J is TRBJ2-1; 10 bases fit TRBD2. The CDR3 totals 16 residues. Trimming at V came to 4 bases and at J to 0 bases, leaving 3 bases not matched to a gene. Germline values: CDR1 SGHNT, CDR2 YENEEA.

The rearrangement joins TRBV6-5 to TRBJ1-5, with D uncertain. The germline V and J ends were trimmed by 6 bases and 6 bases, with 12 bases remaining between them. CDR1 is MNHEY, CDR2 SVGAGI, per germline. The CDR3 has 13 amino acids. The chain's CDR3 is CASRLLDGQPQHF. CDR3 bases: TGTGCCAGCAGGCTCCTCGACGGTCAGCCCCAGCATTTT.

This clone was seen a few times. The J gene is TRBJ1-1, the V gene TRBV24-1; tentative D call: TRBD1 (5 bases). Trimming took 7 bases from V and 1 from J, leaving 9 bases between them. This CDR3 is built from 13 residues. Germline V lookup: CDR1 KGHDR, CDR2 SFDVKD. The CDR3 protein is CATSDTGNTEAFF. For the CDR3, the DNA is TGTGCCACCAGCGATACAGGGAACACTGAAGCTTTCTTT.

The chain uses TRBV6-2 or TRBV6-3 and TRBJ2-7; D gene ambiguous. There are 12 residues in the CDR3. V lost 5 bases and J 4 bases, leaving 9 bases between the germline ends. CDR1 and CDR2 (germline): MNHEY, SVGEGT. The CDR3 is CASSRSRYEQYF. For the CDR3, the DNA is TGTGCCAGCAGTCGCTCGAGGTACGAGCAGTACTTC.

The chain recombines TRBV29-1 with TRBJ1-3, with TRBD1 identical over 10 bases. From germline, CDR1 is SQVTM and CDR2 ANQGSEA. The CDR3 contains 16 residues. The junction had 10 bases not matched to a gene; V was cut back by 6 bases and J by 2 bases. The CDR3 DNA sequence: TGCAGCGTCGCCGGGACAGGGGATTCGCCTGGAAACACCATATATTTT. It encodes CSVAGTGDSPGNTIYF.

The J gene is TRBJ1-5, the V gene TRBV19; a possible D gene is TRBD1 (5 bases). V lost 5 bases, J lost 5 bases, and 10 bases lay in between. Germline-derived CDR1 and CDR2 are LNHDA and SQIVND (reference sequence). This CDR3 has 13 residues. CDR3: CASSVPGDQPQHF. CDR3 nucleotides: TGTGCCAGTAGTGTACCGGGGGATCAGCCCCAGCATTTT.